The sequence of this T cell receptor (beta chain) was determined in a study of low-dose radiotherapy and immunotherapy resistance in tumors. The CDR3 is made up of 14 amino acids. V lost 2 bases and J lost 6; bases outside the gene matches: 3. Germline-derived CDR1 and CDR2 are MNHEY and SMNVEV (reference sequence). TRAV and TRBV primers primed cDNA for both TCRalpha and TCRbeta. TCR amplification involved 15 to 20 PCR cycles with a constant-region primer and V-primer adapter. TCRdb recomputed calls from the reads with MiXCR, one row per CDR3 protein. The table lists about 30,000 distinct CDR3 sequences, about half of them singletons. Time point given: after trial treatment. Sample treatment: LDRT plus nivolumab, ipilimumab, low-dose cyclophosphamide and aspirin (RACIN trial). This clonotype was seen at least ten times.

This chain connects TRBV27 to TRBJ2-7; 11 bases fit TRBD2. The material sequenced was PBMCs, taken after low-dose radiotherapy plus immunotherapy. This TCR was recovered from a male donor with gallbladder cancer. Here the CDR3 DNA reads TGTGCCAGCAGTTTAGAGACTAGCGGGATCGAGCAGTACTTC. Its protein is CASSLETSGIEQYF.